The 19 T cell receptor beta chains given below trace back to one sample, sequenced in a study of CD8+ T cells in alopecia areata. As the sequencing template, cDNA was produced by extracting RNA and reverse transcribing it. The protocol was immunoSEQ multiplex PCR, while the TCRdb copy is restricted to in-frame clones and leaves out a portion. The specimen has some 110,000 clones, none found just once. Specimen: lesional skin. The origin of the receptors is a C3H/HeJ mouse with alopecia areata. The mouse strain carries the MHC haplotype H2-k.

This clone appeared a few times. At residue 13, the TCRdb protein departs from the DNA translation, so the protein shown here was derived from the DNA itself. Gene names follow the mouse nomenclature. CDR3 region: CASSILGTPSGNTLYF. The part of the CDR3 DNA that was read is TGTGCCAGCAGTATCCTCGGGACACCTTCTGGAAATACG. This chain joins TRBV19 and TRBJ1-3, with a tentative D call TRBD1 (6 bases). Read data end 3 residues before the CDR3 end; the end is taken from the germline J gene. The length of the CDR3 is 16 residues. Trimming cost V 2 bases and J 0 bases, with 12 bases left between them. Germline CDR1 FNHDT, CDR2 SITEND (reference sequence).

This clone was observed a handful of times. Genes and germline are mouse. The sequenced part of the CDR3 DNA is TGTGCCAGCAGTCCGGGAGGGGCA. This gives the protein CASSPGGA. From start to end, the CDR3 is CASSPGGAEVFF. The chain links TRBV13-3 to TRBJ1-1; tentative D call: TRBD1 (5 bases). The sequence runs out 4 residues before the end of the CDR3; the remainder is reconstructed from the germline J gene. The CDR3 consists of 12 residues. Germline V gene lookup returns CDR1 NNHDY and CDR2 SYVADS.

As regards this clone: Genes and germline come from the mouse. The part of the CDR3 DNA that was read is TGTGCTAGCAGTACCGGACAATAT. It encodes CASSTGQY. The CDR3 as a whole reads CASSTGQYEQYF. The chain has TRBV17 and TRBJ2-7, with TRBD1 as a possible D gene (5 bases). The CDR3 end lies 4 residues beyond the end of the read and is filled in from the germline J gene. CDR3 length: 12 residues. The germline CDR1 and CDR2 sequences are MNHDT and YYDKIL.

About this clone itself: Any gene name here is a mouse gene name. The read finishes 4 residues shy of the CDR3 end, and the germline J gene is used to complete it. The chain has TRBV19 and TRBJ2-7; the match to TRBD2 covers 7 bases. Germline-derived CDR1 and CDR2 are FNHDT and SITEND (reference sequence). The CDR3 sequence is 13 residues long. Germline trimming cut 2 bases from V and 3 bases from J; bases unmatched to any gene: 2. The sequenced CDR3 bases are TGTGCCAGCAGTATTGGGGGGTACTAT. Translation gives CASSIGGYY. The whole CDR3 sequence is CASSIGGYYEQYF.

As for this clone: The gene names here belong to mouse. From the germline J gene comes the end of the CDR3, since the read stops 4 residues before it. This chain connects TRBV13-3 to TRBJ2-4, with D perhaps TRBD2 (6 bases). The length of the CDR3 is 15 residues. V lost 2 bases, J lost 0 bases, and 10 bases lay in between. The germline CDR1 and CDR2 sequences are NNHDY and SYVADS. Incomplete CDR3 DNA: TGTGCCAGCAGTGACGACGACTGGAGTCAAAAC. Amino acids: CASSDDDWSQN. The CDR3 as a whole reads CASSDDDWSQNTLYF.

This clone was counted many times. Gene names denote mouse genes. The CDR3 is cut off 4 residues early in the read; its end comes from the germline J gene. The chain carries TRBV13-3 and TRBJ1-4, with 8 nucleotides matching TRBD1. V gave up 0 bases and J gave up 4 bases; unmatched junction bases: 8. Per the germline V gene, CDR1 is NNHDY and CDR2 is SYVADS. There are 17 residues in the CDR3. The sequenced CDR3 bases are TGTGCCAGCAGTGATGCAGGCAGGGGGCGAATCAACGAA. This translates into CASSDAGRGRINE. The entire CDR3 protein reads CASSDAGRGRINERLFF.

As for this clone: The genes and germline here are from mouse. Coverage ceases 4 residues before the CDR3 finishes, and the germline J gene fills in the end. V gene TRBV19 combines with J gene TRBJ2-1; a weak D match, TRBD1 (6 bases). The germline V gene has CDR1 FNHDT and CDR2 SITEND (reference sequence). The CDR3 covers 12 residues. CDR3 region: CASSPGTAEQFF. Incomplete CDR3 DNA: TGTGCCAGCAGTCCTGGGACAGCT.

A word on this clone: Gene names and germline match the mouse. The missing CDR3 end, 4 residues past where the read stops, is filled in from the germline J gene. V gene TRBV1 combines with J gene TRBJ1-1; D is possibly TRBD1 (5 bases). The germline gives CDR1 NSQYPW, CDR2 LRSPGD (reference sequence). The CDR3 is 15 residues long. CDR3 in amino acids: CTCSADRLGGGEVFF. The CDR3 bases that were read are TGCACCTGCAGTGCAGATCGACTGGGGGGTGGA.

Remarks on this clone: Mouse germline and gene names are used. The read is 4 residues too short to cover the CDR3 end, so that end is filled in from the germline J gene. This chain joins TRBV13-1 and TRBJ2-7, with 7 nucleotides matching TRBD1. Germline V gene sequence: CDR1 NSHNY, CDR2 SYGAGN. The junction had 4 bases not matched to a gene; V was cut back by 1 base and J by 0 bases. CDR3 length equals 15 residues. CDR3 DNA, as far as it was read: TGTGCCAGCAGTGATCCACAGGGGAGCTCCTAT. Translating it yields CASSDPQGSSY. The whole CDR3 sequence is CASSDPQGSSYEQYF.

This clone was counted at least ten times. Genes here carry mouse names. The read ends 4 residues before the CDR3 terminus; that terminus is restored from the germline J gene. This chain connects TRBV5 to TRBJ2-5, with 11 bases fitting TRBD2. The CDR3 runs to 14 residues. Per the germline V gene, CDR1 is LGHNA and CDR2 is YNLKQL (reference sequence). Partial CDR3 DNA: TGTGCCAGCAGCCAGGGACTGGGGGAAGAC. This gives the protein CASSQGLGED. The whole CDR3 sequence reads CASSQGLGEDTQYF.

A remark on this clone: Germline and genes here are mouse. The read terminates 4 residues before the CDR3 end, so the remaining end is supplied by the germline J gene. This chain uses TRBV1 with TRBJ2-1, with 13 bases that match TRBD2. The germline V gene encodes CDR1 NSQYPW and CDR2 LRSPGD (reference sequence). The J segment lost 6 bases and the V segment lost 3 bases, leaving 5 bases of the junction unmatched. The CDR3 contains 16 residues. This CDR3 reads CTCSAAGTGGGAEQFF. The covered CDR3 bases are TGCACCTGCAGTGCTGCCGGGACTGGGGGGGGTGCT.

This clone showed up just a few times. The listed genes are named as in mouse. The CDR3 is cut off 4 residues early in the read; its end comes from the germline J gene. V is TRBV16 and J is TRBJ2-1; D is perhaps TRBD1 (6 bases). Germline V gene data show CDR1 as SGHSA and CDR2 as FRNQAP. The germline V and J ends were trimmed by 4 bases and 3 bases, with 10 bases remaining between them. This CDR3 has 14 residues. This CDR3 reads CASSYRAGYAEQFF. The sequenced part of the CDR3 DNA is TGTGCAAGCAGCTACAGGGCAGGCTATGCT.

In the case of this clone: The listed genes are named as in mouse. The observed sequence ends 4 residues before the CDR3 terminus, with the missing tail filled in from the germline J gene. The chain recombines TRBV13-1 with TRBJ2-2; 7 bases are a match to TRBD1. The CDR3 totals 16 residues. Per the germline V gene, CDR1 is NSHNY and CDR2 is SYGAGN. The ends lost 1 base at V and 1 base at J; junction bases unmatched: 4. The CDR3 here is CASSDKQGKNTGQLYF. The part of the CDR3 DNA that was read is TGTGCCAGCAGTGATAAACAGGGGAAAAACACCGGG.

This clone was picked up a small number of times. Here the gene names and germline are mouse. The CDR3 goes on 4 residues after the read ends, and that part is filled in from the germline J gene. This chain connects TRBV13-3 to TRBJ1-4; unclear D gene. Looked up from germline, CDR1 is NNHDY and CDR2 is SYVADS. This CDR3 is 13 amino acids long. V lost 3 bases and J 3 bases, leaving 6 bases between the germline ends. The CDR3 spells CASSALPNERLFF. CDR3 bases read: TGTGCCAGCAGTGCCCTTCCCAACGAA.

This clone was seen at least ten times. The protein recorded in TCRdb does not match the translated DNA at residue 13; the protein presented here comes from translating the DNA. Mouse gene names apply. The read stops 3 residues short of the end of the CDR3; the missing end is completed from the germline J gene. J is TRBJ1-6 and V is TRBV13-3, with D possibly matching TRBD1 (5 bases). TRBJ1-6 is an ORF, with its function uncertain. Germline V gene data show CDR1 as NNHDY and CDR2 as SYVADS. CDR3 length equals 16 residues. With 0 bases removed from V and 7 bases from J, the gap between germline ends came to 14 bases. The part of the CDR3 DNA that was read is TGTGCCAGCAGTGATGCACAGTGGGGGGGAAATTCGCCC. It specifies CASSDAQWGGNSP. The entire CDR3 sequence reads CASSDAQWGGNSPLYF.

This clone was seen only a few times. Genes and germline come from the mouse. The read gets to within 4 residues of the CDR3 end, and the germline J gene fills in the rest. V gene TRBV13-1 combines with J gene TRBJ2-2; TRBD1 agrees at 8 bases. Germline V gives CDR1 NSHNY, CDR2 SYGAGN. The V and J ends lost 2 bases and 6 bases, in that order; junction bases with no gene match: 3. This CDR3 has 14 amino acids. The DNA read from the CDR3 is TGTGCCAGCAGTGACCTACAGGGGGCCGGG. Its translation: CASSDLQGAG. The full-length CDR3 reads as CASSDLQGAGQLYF.

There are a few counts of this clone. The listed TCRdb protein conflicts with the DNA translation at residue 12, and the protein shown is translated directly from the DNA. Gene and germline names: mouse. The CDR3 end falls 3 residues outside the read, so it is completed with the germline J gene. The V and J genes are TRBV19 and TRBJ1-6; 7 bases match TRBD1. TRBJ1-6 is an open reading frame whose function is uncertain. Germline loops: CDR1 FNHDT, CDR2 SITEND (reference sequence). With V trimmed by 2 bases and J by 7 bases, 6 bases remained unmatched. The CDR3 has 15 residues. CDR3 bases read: TGTGCCAGCAGTATCCCAGGGACAGCCAATTCGCCC. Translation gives CASSIPGTANSP. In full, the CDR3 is CASSIPGTANSPLYF.

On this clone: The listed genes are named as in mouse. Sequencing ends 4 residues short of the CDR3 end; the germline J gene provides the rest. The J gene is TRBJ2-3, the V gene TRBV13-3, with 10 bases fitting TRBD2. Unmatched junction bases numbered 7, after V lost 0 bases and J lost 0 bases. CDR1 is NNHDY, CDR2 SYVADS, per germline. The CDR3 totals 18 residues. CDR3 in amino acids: CASSDELGGSTSAETLYF. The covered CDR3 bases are TGTGCCAGCAGTGATGAACTGGGGGGGTCAACTAGTGCAGAA.

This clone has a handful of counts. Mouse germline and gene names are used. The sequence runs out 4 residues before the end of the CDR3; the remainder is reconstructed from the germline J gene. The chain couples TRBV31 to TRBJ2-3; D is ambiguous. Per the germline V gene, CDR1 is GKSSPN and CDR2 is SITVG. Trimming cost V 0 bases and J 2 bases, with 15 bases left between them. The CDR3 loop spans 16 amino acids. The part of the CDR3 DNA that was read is TGTGCCTGGAGTCTACGCAGGATTTTTTTTGCAGAA. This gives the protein CAWSLRRIFFAE. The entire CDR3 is CAWSLRRIFFAETLYF.